This TCR beta chain is from a study of cytomegalovirus exposure and HLA in healthy donors. The wider study: One earlier analysis, a look at 150 million to 200 million T cells, found fewer than 140 million unique TCR beta sequences. Broader study findings: The authors reported that TCR beta sequences could predict HLA-A and HLA-B alleles. These predictions were accurate for most subjects in the first cohort.

V lost 4 bases and J lost 7; bases outside the gene matches: 7. CDR3 size: 15 residues. Germline CDR1 SGDLS, CDR2 YYNGEE. Use of 60 Vbeta and 13 Jbeta primers characterized the PCR. How the authors handled the data: A follow-up analysis tallied about 80 million unique TCR beta chains, roughly 11 million shared. Measured with immunoSEQ multiplex PCR; TCRdb has only the in-frame clones, and not every one. V, J and clone size reflect that table, while D and trimming were determined from the DNA. The sample lists over 100,000 clones, roughly 83% occurring once. There are a few counts of this clone. Its specificity is not known.

The V call is TRBV9, the J call TRBJ1-5, with 11 nucleotides matching TRBD1. The sequenced material came from PBMCs. This TCR derives from a woman under 30 in good health and CMV-seropositive. CDR3 coding DNA: TGTGCCAGCAGCCCCGGTGGGACAGGGGGACAGCCCCAGCATTTT. It specifies CASSPGGTGGQPQHF.